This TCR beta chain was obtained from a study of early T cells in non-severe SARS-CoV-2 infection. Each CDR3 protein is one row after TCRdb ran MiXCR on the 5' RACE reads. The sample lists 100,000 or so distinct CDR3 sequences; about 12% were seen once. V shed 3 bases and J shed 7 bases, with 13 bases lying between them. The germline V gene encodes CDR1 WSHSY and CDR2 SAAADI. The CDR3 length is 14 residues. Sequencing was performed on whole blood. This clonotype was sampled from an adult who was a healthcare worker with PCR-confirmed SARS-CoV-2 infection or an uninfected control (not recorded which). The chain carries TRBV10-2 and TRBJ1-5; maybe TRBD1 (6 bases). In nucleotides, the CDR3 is TGCGCCAGCAGTGACCGACAGGCTGGCCAGCCCCAGCATTTT. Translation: CASSDRQAGQPQHF.